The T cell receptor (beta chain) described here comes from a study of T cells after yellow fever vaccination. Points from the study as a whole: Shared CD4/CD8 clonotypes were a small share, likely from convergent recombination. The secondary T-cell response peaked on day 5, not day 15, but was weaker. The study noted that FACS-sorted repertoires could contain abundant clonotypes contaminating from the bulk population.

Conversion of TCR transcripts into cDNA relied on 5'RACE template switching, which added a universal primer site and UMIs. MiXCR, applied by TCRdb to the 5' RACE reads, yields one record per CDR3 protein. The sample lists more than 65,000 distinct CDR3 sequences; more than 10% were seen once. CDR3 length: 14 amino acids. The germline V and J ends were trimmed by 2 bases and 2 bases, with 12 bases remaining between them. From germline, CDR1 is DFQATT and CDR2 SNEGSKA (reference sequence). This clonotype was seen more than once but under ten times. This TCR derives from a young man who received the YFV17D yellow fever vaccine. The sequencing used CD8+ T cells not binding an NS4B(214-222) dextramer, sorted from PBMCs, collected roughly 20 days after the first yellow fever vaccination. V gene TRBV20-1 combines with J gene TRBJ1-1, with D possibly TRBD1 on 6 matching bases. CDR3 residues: CSARNLQGNTEAFF. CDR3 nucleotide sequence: TGCAGTGCTAGAAACTTACAGGGAAACACTGAAGCTTTCTTT.